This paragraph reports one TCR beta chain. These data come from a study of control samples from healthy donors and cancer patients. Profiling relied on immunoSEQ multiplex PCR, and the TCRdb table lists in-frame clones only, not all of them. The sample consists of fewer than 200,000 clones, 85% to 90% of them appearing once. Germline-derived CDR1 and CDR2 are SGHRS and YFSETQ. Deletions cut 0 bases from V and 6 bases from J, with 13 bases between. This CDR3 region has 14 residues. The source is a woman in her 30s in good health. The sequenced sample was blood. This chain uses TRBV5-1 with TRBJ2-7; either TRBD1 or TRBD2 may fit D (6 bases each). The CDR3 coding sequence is TGCGCCAGCAGCTTGGGTTTCGGGGGCATCGAGCAGTACTTC. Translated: CASSLGFGGIEQYF.